This T cell receptor beta chain was identified during a study of identical twins. TCRdb reprocessed the 5' RACE reads via MiXCR and lists one record per CDR3 protein. This sample has some 200,000 distinct CDR3 sequences, with around 8% found just once. CDR3 length: 15 residues. With 7 bases removed from V and 1 base from J, the gap between germline ends came to 17 bases. Germline V gene sequence: CDR1 SNHLY, CDR2 FYNNEI. This clonotype turned up a few times. This same sample was also taken into another study, of yellow fever vaccine responses in identical twins.

This clonotype was sampled from a young woman in good health. The chain recombines TRBV2 with TRBJ2-7, with a possible D match to TRBD2 (6 bases). The sequenced material came from memory (CD45RO+) T cells sorted from blood. The CDR3 sequence: CASNEERRVSYEQYF. For the CDR3, the DNA is TGTGCCAGCAATGAGGAGCGGAGGGTTTCCTACGAGCAGTACTTC.